These T cell receptor beta chains were read from a single sample in a study of T cell responses to AZD1222 COVID-19 vaccine. Here immunoSEQ multiplex PCR was the method, and the copy in TCRdb shows in-frame clones only, minus some. This repertoire shows 90,000 to 130,000 clones, 86% found once; its top ten account for roughly 3%. Here the sequenced sample was peripheral blood, taken on day 0 of AZD1222 vaccination. Receptors originate from an adult in good health. CDR3s include the opening cysteine and the closing phenylalanine or tryptophan. The D gene is left open where the match is weak. Expanded clones are given a class, and other clones once, few, many or no size at all.

D gene,clone size,V gene,J gene,CDR3 DNA,CDR3 protein
.,.,TRBV7-9,TRBJ1-2,TGTGCCAGCAGCTCCGGGAACAGCGCCGGGGGTGGCTACACCTTC,CASSSGNSAGGGYTF
.,.,TRBV30,TRBJ1-1,TGTGCCTGGAGTGATCGGGACACTGAAGCTTTCTTT,CAWSDRDTEAFF
.,.,TRBV3-1/TRBV3-2,TRBJ1-5,TGTGCCAGCAGCCAAGGAATGCATCAGCCCCAGCATTTT,CASSQGMHQPQHF
TRBD1,.,TRBV9,TRBJ1-5,TGTGCCAGCAGCAGCGGGACAGGTAATCAGCCCCAGCATTTT,CASSSGTGNQPQHF
.,.,TRBV21-1,TRBJ2-1,TGTGCCAGTACTAGCGGGGGTTCTGGCAGTGAGCAGTTCTTC,CASTSGGSGSEQFF
.,.,TRBV6-5,TRBJ1-2,TGTGCCAGCAGTTACCGACAGAACCTCTATGGCTACACCTTC,CASSYRQNLYGYTF
TRBD1,.,TRBV5-8,TRBJ1-1,TGTGCCAGCAGCGGAAGCAGGGGGGGGGACACTGAAGCTTTCTTT,CASSGSRGGDTEAFF
.,few,TRBV5-4,TRBJ2-2,TGTGCCAGCAGCTTCGCAGGGAAGAACACCGGGGAGCTGTTTTTT,CASSFAGKNTGELFF
.,.,TRBV7-9,TRBJ1-4,TGTGCCAGCAGCTTAGCCAGGGGACGTGGAAATGAAAAACTGTTTTTT,CASSLARGRGNEKLFF
.,.,TRBV29-1,TRBJ1-2,TGCAGCGTGCAGCCCGGGCTGAGTTACGGCTACACCTTC,CSVQPGLSYGYTF
.,.,TRBV20-1,TRBJ1-5,TGCAGTGCTATTGAGGGCAGGGGCAATCAGCCCCAGCATTTT,CSAIEGRGNQPQHF
TRBD2,few,TRBV7-3,TRBJ2-7,TGTGCCAGCAGCTCAGCGGGGGGCCCCCTCTACGAGCAGTACTTC,CASSSAGGPLYEQYF
.,.,TRBV7-9,TRBJ1-1,TGTGCCAGCAGCTTATCGGGTGGGAACACTGAAGCTTTCTTT,CASSLSGGNTEAFF
.,.,TRBV30,TRBJ1-5,TGTGCCTGGAGTGGGACAGCAGCGGAGCCCCAGCATTTT,CAWSGTAAEPQHF
.,.,TRBV7-2,TRBJ1-3,TGTGCCAGCAGCTTAGCCGGTGGCTCTGGAAACACCATATATTTT,CASSLAGGSGNTIYF
.,.,TRBV6-5,TRBJ2-3,TGTGCCAGCTTACGCGGGCGCCACAGCACAGATACGCAGTATTTT,CASLRGRHSTDTQYF
.,.,TRBV9,TRBJ2-3,TGTGCCAGCAGCGTAGAGGCGCCAGATACGCAGTATTTT,CASSVEAPDTQYF
.,.,TRBV6-2/TRBV6-3,TRBJ2-7,TGTGCCAGCAGTAACGACAGGTTGGCCCTCTACGAGCAGTACTTC,CASSNDRLALYEQYF
TRBD1,.,TRBV19,TRBJ1-5,TGTGCCAGTACCAGGCGGACAGGGAAGGGTGACAGCAATCAGCCCCAGCATTTT,CASTRRTGKGDSNQPQHF
.,.,TRBV18,TRBJ2-7,TGTGCCAGCTCACCACGGCCTCCCGGACGGGACTACGAGCAGTACTTC,CASSPRPPGRDYEQYF
.,once,TRBV18,TRBJ1-5,TGTGCCAGCTCACCCCCTGGGCAGATCAATCAGCCCCAGCATTTT,CASSPPGQINQPQHF
.,.,TRBV2,TRBJ1-2,TGTGCCAGCAGGGGGGACGGAATAACTATAGGCTACACCTTC,CASRGDGITIGYTF
TRBD2,.,TRBV27,TRBJ2-3,TGTGCCAGCAGTTATAGCGGGGGGGCCCCCCATACGCAGTATTTT,CASSYSGGAPHTQYF
TRBD1,.,TRBV28,TRBJ2-2,TGTGCCAGCAGTTCCTCCGGACAGGCGAGCGTGGGGGAGCTGTTTTTT,CASSSSGQASVGELFF
.,.,TRBV3-1/TRBV3-2,TRBJ1-4,TGTGCCAGCAGCCCTTCGGTGGTAGGACGGGAAAAACTGTTTTTT,CASSPSVVGREKLFF
.,.,TRBV7-8,TRBJ2-7,TGTGCCAGCAGCACCACTGGAGGGGCCGGCAACGAGCAGTACTTC,CASSTTGGAGNEQYF
TRBD1,.,TRBV7-2,TRBJ1-2,TGTGCCAGCAGTTCCGGACAGGGAAGTTTCTATGGCTACACCTTC,CASSSGQGSFYGYTF
.,.,TRBV10-3,TRBJ1-2,TGTGCCATCAGTGAGTCTTCCAATTGGGGCTACACCTTC,CAISESSNWGYTF
.,.,TRBV7-6,TRBJ1-4,TGTGCCAGCAGCTTAGGGGGCGGAAATAATGAAAAACTGTTTTTT,CASSLGGGNNEKLFF
.,.,TRBV15,TRBJ1-1,TGTGCCACCAGCAGAGATAGGGTAGGGAACACTGAAGCTTTCTTT,CATSRDRVGNTEAFF
TRBD1,.,TRBV9,TRBJ2-7,TGTGCCAGCAGCCCTCCGGGACAGATGTTCCGAAGGTACTTC,CASSPPGQMFRRYF
.,.,TRBV6-5,TRBJ2-5,TGTGCCAGCAGTAAAGAGACCCAGTACTTC,CASSKETQYF
TRBD1,.,TRBV7-8,TRBJ1-1,TGTGCCAGCAGCCGGCAGGGGGGGAACACTGAAGCTTTCTTT,CASSRQGGNTEAFF
.,.,TRBV3-1/TRBV3-2,TRBJ1-4,TGTGCCAGCAGCCACGGAGCTCAGGGGTCTAATGAAAAACTGTTTTTT,CASSHGAQGSNEKLFF
.,.,TRBV5-1,TRBJ1-5,TGCGCCAGCAGCTTGGAGGGGATGAGCAATCAGCCCCAGCATTTT,CASSLEGMSNQPQHF
.,.,TRBV7-2,TRBJ1-1,TGTGCCAGCAGCTTAGTTCAGGGAAACACTGAAGCTTTCTTT,CASSLVQGNTEAFF
TRBD1,.,TRBV6-5,TRBJ1-1,TGTGCCAGCAGCCACGGACAGGGTGAAGCTTTCTTT,CASSHGQGEAFF
.,.,TRBV13,TRBJ1-6,TGTGCCAGCAGCCCAATGCCGTTGGGGATTGGGAATAATTCACCCCTCCACTTT,CASSPMPLGIGNNSPLHF
TRBD2,.,TRBV7-2,TRBJ2-3,TGTGCCAGCAGCTCCTCTTCCAGGCGGGGGGTGCCAGATACGCAGTATTTT,CASSSSSRRGVPDTQYF
.,.,TRBV4-3,TRBJ2-7,TGCGCCAGCAGCCTGGCGACAGGCCGCTACGAGCAGTACTTC,CASSLATGRYEQYF
.,.,TRBV30,TRBJ2-2,TGTGCCTGGACGGCTAGCGTAGCCGGGGAGCTGTTTTTT,CAWTASVAGELFF
.,.,TRBV11-2,TRBJ2-3,TGTGCCAGCAGCAACGCCCGCGCCTCGGGGGAGGTGCATACGCAGTATTTT,CASSNARASGEVHTQYF
.,.,TRBV15,TRBJ2-3,TGTGCCACCAGCAGAGTGGCCAGAACTAGCACAGATACGCAGTATTTT,CATSRVARTSTDTQYF
.,once,TRBV29-1,TRBJ1-2,TGCAGCGTTGAAGGTAGTTCTATGGCTACAGGGAGCTACACCTTC,CSVEGSSMATGSYTF
TRBD2,.,TRBV29-1,TRBJ2-5,TGCAGCGTTGGGGGGGGAGAAGAGACCCAGTACTTC,CSVGGGEETQYF
.,few,TRBV5-4,TRBJ1-1,TGTGCCAGCAGCTTAACAGGTTTGGACACTGAAGCTTTCTTT,CASSLTGLDTEAFF
.,.,TRBV5-1,TRBJ2-5,TGCGCCAGCAGCTACCGCGAACAAGAGACCCAGTACTTC,CASSYREQETQYF
.,few,TRBV11-2,TRBJ2-1,TGTGCCAGCAGCTTAGATGGCCATAATTACAATGAGCAGTTCTTC,CASSLDGHNYNEQFF
.,.,TRBV18,TRBJ2-7,TGTGCCAGCTCACCACCGTTAGGCCGTAGCTCCTACGAGCAGTACTTC,CASSPPLGRSSYEQYF
TRBD1,.,TRBV4-2,TRBJ1-2,TGTGCCAGCAGCCAGGGGACAGCGATTGAAGATGGCTACACCTTC,CASSQGTAIEDGYTF
.,.,TRBV10-2,TRBJ2-3,TGCGCCAGCAGTGAGAGCAGGGATTTCAGCACAGATACGCAGTATTTT,CASSESRDFSTDTQYF
.,.,TRBV7-9,TRBJ1-1,TGTGCCAGCAGTCATGCTACAGGGATAGGGACTGAAGCTTTCTTT,CASSHATGIGTEAFF
.,.,TRBV7-9,TRBJ1-2,TGTGCCAGCAGCATTACAGTCTATGGCTACACCTTC,CASSITVYGYTF
.,.,TRBV5-4,TRBJ2-3,TGTGCCAGCAGCTTGGACGGGGTCGGCGATACGCAGTATTTT,CASSLDGVGDTQYF
.,.,TRBV16,TRBJ2-7,TGTGCCAGCAGCCAATCCGACCCGTTCGAGTACGGGCAGTACTTC,CASSQSDPFEYGQYF
.,.,TRBV3-1/TRBV3-2,TRBJ2-1,TGTGCCAGCAGCCAAATGGCCTTAAATGAGCAGTTCTTC,CASSQMALNEQFF
TRBD1,.,TRBV19,TRBJ1-5,TGTGCCAGTAGTGGCACAGGGGACAATCAGCCCCAGCATTTT,CASSGTGDNQPQHF
TRBD1,.,TRBV11-2,TRBJ1-5,TGTGCCAGCAGCTTACGGACAGGGGGCGCGGGGCCCCAGCATTTT,CASSLRTGGAGPQHF
.,.,TRBV7-9,TRBJ2-7,TGTGCCAGCAGCTCTTTTCGGGGCCTCAACTTC,CASSSFRGLNF